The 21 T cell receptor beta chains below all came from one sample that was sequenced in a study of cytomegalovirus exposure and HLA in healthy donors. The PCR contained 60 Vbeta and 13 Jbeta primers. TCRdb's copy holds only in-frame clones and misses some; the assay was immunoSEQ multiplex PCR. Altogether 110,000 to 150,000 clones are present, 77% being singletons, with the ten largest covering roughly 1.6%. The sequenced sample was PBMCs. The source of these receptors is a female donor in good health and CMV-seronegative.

CDR3 bases: TGTGCCAGCAGCTATAGTTCCTACGAGCAGTACTTC. This translates into CASSYSSYEQYF. This rearrangement joins TRBV11-2 to TRBJ2-5, with no clear D. The J call may be wrong; the DNA end is better matched by TRBJ2-7. Per the germline V gene, CDR1 is SGHAT and CDR2 is FQNNGV. The CDR3 spans 12 residues.

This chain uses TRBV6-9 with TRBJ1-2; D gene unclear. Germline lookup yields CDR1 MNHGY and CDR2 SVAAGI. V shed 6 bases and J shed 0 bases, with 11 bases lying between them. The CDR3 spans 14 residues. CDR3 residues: CASRKRHTNYGYTF. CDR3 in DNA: TGTGCCAGCAGGAAAAGACACACTAACTATGGCTACACCTTC.

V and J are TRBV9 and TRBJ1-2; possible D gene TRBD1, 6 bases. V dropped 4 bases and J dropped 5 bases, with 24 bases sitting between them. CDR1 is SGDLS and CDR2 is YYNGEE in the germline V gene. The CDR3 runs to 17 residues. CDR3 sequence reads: CASSPRANEGRGYGYTF. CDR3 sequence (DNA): TGTGCCAGCAGCCCTAGAGCTAATGAGGGCAGGGGTTATGGCTACACCTTC.

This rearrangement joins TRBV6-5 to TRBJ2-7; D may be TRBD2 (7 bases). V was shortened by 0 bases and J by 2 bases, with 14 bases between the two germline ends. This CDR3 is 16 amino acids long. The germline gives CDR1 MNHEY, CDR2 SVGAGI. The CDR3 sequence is CASSYSPTGGAYEQYF. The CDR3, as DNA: TGTGCCAGCAGTTACTCGCCTACGGGGGGCGCCTACGAGCAGTACTTC.

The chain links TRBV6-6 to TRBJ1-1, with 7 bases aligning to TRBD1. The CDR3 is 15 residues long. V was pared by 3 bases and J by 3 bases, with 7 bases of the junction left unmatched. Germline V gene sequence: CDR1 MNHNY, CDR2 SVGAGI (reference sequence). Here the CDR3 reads CASSYSRQGHTEAFF. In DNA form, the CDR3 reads TGTGCCAGCAGTTATTCCAGACAGGGACACACTGAAGCTTTCTTT.

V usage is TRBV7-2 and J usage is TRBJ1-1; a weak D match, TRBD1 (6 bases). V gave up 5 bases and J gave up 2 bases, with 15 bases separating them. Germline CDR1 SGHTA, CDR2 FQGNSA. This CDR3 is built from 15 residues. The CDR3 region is CASSVRTAPNTEAFF. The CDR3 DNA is TGTGCCAGCAGCGTGCGGACAGCTCCAAACACTGAAGCTTTCTTT.

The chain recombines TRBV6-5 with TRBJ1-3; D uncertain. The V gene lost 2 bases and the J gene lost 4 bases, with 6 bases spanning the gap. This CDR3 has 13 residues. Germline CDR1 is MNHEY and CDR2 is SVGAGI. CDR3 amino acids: CASSYVRGNTIYF. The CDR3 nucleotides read TGTGCCAGCAGTTACGTCAGGGGAAACACCATATATTTT.

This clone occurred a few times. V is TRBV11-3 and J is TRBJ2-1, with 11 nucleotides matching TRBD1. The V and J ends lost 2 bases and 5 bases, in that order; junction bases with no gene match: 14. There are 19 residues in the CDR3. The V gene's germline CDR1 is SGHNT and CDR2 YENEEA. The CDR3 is CASSLFPPFGQGADNEQFF. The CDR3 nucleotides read TGTGCCAGCAGCTTATTTCCCCCCTTCGGACAGGGGGCTGACAATGAGCAGTTCTTC.

CDR3 bases: TGTGCCAGTAGCCGGACAGGGGACAACCGTCAGCCCCAGCATTTT. This translates into CASSRTGDNRQPQHF. The J gene is TRBJ1-5, the V gene TRBV19; TRBD1 matches at 9 bases. After removal of 6 bases from V and 6 bases from J, the junction contained 9 bases not matched to a gene. The CDR3 has 15 amino acids. Per germline, CDR1 LNHDA and CDR2 SQIVND (reference sequence).

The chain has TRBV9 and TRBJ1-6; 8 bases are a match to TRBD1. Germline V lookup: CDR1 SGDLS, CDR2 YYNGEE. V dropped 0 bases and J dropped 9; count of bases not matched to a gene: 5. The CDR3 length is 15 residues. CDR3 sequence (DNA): TGTGCCAGCAGCGTAGGTGGACAGGGAAGTTCACCCCTCCACTTT. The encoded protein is CASSVGGQGSSPLHF. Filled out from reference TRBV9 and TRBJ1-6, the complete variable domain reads DSGVTQTPKHLITATGQRVTLRCSPRSGDLSVYWYQQSLDQGLQFLIQYYNGEERAKGNILERFSAQQFPDLHSELNLSSLELGDSALYFCASSVGGQGSSPLHFGNGTRLTVT.

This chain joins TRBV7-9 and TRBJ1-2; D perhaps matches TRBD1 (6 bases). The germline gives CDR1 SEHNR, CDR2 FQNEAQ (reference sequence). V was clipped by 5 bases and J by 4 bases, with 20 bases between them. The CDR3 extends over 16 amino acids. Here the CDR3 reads CASSPRLRTDLYGYTF. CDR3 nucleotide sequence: TGTGCCAGCAGCCCAAGGCTCCGGACAGACCTCTATGGCTACACCTTC.

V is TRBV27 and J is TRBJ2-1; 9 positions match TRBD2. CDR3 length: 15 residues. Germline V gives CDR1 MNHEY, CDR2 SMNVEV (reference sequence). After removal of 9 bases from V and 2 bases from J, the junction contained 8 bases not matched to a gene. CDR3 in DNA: TGTGCCAGTCTCAACCCTAGCGGGACCTACAATGAGCAGTTCTTC. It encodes CASLNPSGTYNEQFF.

The CDR3 DNA follows: TGTGCCAGCAGTTCGGGCCCAGGGGACATTCAGTACTTC. This codes for CASSSGPGDIQYF. This rearrangement joins TRBV6-6 to TRBJ2-4, with a possible D match to TRBD1 (6 bases). Germline CDR1 MNHNY, CDR2 SVGAGI (reference sequence). This CDR3 has 13 residues. V was shortened by 4 bases and J by 8 bases, with 12 bases between the two germline ends.

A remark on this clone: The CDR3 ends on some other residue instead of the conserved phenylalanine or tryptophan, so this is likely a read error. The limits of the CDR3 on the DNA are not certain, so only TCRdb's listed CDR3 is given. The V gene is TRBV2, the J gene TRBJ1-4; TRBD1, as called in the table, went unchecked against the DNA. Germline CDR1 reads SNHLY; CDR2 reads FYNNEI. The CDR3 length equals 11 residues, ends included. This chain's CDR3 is CASSEESRVCV.

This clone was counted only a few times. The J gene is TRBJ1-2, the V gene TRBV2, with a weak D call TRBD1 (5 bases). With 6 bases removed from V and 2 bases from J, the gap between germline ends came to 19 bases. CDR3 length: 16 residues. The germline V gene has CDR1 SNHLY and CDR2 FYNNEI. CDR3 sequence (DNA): TGTGCCAGCAGCGGCACCCAGGTTTGGGGCAACTATGGCTACACCTTC. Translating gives CASSGTQVWGNYGYTF.

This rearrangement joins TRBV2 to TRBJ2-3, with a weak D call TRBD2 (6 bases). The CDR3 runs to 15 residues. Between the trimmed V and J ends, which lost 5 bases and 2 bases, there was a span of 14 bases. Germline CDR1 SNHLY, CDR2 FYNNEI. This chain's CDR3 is CASSRLGRITDTQYF. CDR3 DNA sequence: TGTGCCAGCAGTCGACTAGGACGGATCACAGATACGCAGTATTTT.

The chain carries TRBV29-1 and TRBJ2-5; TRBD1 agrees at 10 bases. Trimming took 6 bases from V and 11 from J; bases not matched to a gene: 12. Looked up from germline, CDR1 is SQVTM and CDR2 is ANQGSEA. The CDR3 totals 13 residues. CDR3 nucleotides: TGCAGCGTCTATGGGACAGGGGCTGGAGAGCAGTACTTC. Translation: CSVYGTGAGEQYF.

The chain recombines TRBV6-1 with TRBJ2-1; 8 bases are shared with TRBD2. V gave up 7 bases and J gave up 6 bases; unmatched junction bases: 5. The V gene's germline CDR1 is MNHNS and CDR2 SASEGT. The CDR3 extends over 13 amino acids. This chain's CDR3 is CASTGGGLNEQFF. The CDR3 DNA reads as TGTGCCAGCACTGGCGGGGGGCTCAATGAGCAGTTCTTC.

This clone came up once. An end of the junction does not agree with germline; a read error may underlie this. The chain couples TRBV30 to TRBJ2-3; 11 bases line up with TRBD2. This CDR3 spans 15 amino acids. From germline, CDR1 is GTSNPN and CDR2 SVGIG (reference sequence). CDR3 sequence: CAWSQLAGDTDTQYF. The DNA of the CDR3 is TGTGCCTGGAGTCAACTAGCGGGAGACACAGACACGCAGTATTTT.

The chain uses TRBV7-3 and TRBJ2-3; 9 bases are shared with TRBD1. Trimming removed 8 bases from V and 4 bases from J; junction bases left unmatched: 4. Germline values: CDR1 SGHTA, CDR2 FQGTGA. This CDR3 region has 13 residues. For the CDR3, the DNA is TGTGCCAGCCGGGACAGGGTGGCAGATACGCAGTATTTT. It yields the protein CASRDRVADTQYF.

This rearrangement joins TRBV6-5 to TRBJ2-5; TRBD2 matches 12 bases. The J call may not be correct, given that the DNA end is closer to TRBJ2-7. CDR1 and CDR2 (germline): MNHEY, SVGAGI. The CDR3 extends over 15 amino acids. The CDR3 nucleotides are TGTGCCAGCAGCCTGACTAGCGGGAGTCTTTACGAGCAGTACTTC. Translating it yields CASSLTSGSLYEQYF.